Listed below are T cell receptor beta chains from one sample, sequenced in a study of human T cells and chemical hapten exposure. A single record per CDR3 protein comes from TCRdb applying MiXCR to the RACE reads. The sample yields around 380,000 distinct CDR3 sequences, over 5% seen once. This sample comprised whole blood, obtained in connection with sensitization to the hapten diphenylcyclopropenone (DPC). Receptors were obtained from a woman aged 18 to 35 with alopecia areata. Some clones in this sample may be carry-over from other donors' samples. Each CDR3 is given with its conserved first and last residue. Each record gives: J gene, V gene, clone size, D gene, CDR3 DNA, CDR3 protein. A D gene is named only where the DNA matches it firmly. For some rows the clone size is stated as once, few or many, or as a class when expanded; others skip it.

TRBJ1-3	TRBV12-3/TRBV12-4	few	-	TGTGCCAGCAGTTTGAGTGGGGGGATTATCTCTGGAAACACCATATATTTT	CASSLSGGIISGNTIYF
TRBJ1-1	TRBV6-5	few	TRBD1	TGTGCCAGCAGCTCTAACCCGTCGACAGGGAGCACTGAAGCTTTCTTT	CASSSNPSTGSTEAFF
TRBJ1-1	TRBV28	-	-	TGTGCCAGCAGTTTTTTGAGTGGGTATTTTAACACTGAAGCTTTCTTT	CASSFLSGYFNTEAFF
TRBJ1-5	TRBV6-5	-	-	TGTGCCAGCAGTTACAATAATGCCGGACCCCAGCATTTT	CASSYNNAGPQHF
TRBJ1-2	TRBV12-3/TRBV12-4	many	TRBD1	TGTGCCAGCAAGAGAACAGACAGGGCTATGGGCTACACCTTC	CASKRTDRAMGYTF
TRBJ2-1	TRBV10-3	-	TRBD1	TGTGCCATCACCCGTGAATCCGGGACAGGGGGCAAGAATGAGCAGTTCTTC	CAITRESGTGGKNEQFF
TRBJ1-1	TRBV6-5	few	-	TGTGCCAGCAGTTACTCCCAGGGGTGGGGTACTGAAGCTTTCTTT	CASSYSQGWGTEAFF
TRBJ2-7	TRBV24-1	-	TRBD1	TGTGCCACCAGTGACCAAGGACAGGGGTCCGAGGAGCAGTACTTC	CATSDQGQGSEEQYF
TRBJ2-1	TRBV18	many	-	TGTGCCAGCTCACCACCGAATAGCGGCTCCTACAATGAGCAGTTCTTC	CASSPPNSGSYNEQFF
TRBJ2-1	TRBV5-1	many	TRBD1	TGCGCCAGTACGTACGGGTCAACCGGGACAGATTCCTACAATGAGCAGTTCTTC	CASTYGSTGTDSYNEQFF
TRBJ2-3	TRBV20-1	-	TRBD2	TGCAGTGCTAGAGAACGGGGGGGCTCTATATTAGATACGCAGTATTTT	CSARERGGSILDTQYF
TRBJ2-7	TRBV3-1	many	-	TGTGCCAGCAGCCCCCTCTTATCGAGAGAGCAGTACTTC	CASSPLLSREQYF
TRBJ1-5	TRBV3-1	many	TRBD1	TGTGCCAGCAGCCTTGGACAGGGGTTGGATCAGCCCCAGCATTTT	CASSLGQGLDQPQHF
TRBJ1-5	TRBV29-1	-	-	TGCAGCGTTGGGCTCGGCTTTAATCAGCCCCAGCATTTT	CSVGLGFNQPQHF
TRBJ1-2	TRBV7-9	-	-	TGTGCCAGCCCGGTGGGCGGAGGGCAGTATGGCTACACCTTC	CASPVGGGQYGYTF
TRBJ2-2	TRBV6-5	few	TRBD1	TGTGCCAGCGGACGACAGGGGTACACCGGGGAGCTGTTTTTT	CASGRQGYTGELFF
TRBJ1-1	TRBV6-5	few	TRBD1	TGTGCCAGCGGGGGGACAGGTGAAGCTTTCTTT	CASGGTGEAFF
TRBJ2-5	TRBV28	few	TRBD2	TGTGCCAGCAGTTTTCTCTCGGGGGGGCAAGAGACCCAGTACTTC	CASSFLSGGQETQYF
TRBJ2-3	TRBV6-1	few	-	TGTGCCAGCAGTCCCATTGCGGGTACGCAGTATTTT	CASSPIAGTQYF
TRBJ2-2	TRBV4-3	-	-	TGCGCCAGCAGCCAAGATCGTAATCCGCGCAGGGTTGACACCGGGGAGCTGTTTTTT	CASSQDRNPRRVDTGELFF
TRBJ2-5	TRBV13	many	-	TGTGCCAGCAGCCCCAAACGGGGACCAGAGACCCAGTACTTC	CASSPKRGPETQYF
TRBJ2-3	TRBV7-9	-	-	TGTGCCAGCAGCTTAGGGCTTTGGGGCTCGGCGACGGATCATACGCAGTATTTT	CASSLGLWGSATDHTQYF
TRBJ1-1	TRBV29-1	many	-	TGCAGCGTGTGGAGCCAGGTGAACACTGAAGCTTTCTTT	CSVWSQVNTEAFF
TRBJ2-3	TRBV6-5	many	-	TGTGCCAGCAGTTACTCGGAGAGCACAGATACGCAGTATTTT	CASSYSESTDTQYF
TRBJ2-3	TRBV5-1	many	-	TGCGCCAGCAGCTTGGGACTGCGCCACACAGATACGCAGTATTTT	CASSLGLRHTDTQYF
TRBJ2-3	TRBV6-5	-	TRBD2	TGTGCCAGCAGCCGGACTAGCGGGGCGTCCCCAGATACGCAGTATTTT	CASSRTSGASPDTQYF
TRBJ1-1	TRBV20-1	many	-	TGCAGTGCTGGGGACACCCAAGCTTTCTTT	CSAGDTQAFF
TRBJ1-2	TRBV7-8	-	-	TGTGCCAGCAGCTTATTGTCGGAGGTCTTTCCCTACTTC	CASSLLSEVFPYF
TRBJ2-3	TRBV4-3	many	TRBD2	TGCGCCAGCAGCCAAGGTCTTTCGGTACTAGCGGCGCAGTATTTT	CASSQGLSVLAAQYF
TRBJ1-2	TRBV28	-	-	TGTGCCAGCAGTTTATGGGAGGGCCTATCATCAAGCGACTATGGCTACACCTTC	CASSLWEGLSSSDYGYTF
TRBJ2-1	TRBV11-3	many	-	TGTGCCAGCAGCTTAGGCGGGACAAGTTCAGGAGAGCAGTTCTTC	CASSLGGTSSGEQFF
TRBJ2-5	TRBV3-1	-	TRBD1	TGTGCCAGCAGCAGCCGGGACAGAGAAGAGACCCAGTACTTC	CASSSRDREETQYF
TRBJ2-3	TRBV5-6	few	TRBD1	TGTGCCAGCACCAACACCAGGGGGCGAAGGACCACAGATACGCAGTATTTT	CASTNTRGRRTTDTQYF